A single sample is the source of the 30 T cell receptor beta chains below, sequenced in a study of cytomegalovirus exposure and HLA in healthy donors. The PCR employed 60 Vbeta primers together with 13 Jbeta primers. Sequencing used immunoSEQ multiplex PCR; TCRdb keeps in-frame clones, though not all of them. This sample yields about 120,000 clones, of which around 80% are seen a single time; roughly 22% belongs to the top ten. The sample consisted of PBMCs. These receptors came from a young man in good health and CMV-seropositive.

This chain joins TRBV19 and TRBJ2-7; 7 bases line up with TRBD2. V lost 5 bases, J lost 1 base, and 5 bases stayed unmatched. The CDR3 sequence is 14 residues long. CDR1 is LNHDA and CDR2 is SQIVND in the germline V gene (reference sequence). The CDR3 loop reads CASSGGGWSYEQYV. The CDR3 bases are TGTGCCAGTAGTGGGGGAGGGTGGTCCTACGAGCAGTACGTC.

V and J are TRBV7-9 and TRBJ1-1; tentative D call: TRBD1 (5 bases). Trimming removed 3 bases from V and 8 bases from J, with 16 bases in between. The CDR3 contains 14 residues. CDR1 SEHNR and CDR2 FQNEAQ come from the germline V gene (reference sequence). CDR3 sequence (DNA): TGTGCCAGCAGCTTTGGCCACAGGAACGCCGAAGCTTTCTTT. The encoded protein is CASSFGHRNAEAFF.

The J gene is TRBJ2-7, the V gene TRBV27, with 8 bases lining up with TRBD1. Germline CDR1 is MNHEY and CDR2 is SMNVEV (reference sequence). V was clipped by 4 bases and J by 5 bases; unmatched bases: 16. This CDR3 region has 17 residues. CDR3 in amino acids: CASSSASQGAGWDEQYF. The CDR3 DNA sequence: TGTGCCAGCAGTTCGGCTTCTCAGGGGGCTGGATGGGACGAGCAGTACTTC.

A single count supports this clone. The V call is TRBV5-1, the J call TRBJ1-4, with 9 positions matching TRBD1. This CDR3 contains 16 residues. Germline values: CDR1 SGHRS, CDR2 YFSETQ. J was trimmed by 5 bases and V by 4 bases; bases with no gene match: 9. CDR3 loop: CASSPDAGTGNEKLFF. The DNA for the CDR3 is TGCGCCAGCAGCCCGGACGCCGGGACAGGGAATGAAAAACTGTTTTTT.

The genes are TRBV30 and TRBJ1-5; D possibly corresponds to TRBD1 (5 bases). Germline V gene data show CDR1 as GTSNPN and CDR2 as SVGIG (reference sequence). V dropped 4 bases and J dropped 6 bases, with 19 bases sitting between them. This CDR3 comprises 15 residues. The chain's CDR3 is CAWKGPGPIGQPQHF. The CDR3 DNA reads TGTGCCTGGAAAGGCCCAGGGCCCATAGGTCAGCCCCAGCATTTT. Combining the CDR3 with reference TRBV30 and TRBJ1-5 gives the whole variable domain SQTIHQWPATLVQPVGSPLSLECTVEGTSNPNLYWYRQAAGRGLQLLFYSVGIGQISSEVPQNLSASRPQDRQFILSSKKLLLSDSGFYLCAWKGPGPIGQPQHFGDGTRLSIL.

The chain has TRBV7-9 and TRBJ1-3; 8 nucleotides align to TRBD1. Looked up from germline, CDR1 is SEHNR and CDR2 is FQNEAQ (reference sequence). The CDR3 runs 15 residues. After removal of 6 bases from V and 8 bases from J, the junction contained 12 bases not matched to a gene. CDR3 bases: TGTGCCAGCAGTCGGTTGACAGGGGTGGAGGACACCATATATTTT. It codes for CASSRLTGVEDTIYF. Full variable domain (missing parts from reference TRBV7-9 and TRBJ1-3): DTGVSQNPRHKITKRGQNVTFRCDPISEHNRLYWYRQTLGQGPEFLTYFQNEAQLEKSRLLSDRFSAERPKGSFSTLEIQRTEQGDSAMYLCASSRLTGVEDTIYFGEGSWLTVV.

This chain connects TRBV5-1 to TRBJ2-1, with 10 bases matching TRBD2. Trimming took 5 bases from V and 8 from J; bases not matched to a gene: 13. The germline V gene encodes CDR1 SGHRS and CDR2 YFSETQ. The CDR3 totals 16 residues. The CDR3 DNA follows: TGCGCCAGCAGTAGCGTAGCGGGGGGTTTGGGTGATGAGCAGTTCTTC. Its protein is CASSSVAGGLGDEQFF.

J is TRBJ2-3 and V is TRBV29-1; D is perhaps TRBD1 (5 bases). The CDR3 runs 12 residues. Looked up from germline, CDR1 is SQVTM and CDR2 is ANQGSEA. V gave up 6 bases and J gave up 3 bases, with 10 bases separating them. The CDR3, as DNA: TGCAGCGTGGACAAAGGGACAGATACGCAGTATTTT. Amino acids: CSVDKGTDTQYF.

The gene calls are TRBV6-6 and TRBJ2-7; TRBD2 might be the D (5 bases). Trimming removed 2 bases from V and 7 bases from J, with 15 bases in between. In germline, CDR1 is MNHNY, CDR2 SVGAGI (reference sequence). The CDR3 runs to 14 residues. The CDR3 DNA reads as TGTGCCAGCAGTTACGGTCAGGAGCGGCCAGAGCAGTACGTC. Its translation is CASSYGQERPEQYV.

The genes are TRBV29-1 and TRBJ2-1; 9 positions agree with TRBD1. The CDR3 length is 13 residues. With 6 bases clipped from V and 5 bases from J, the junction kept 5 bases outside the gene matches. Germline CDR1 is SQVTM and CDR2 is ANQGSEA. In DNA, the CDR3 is TGCAGCGTGGGGACAGGGTCTGACAATGAGCAGTTCTTC. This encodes CSVGTGSDNEQFF.

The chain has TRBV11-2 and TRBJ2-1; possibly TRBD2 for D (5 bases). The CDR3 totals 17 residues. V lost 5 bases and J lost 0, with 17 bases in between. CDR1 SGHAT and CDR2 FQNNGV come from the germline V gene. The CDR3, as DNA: TGTGCCAGCAGCCAACGGACTCTTGCGAGCTCCTACAATGAGCAGTTCTTC. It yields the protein CASSQRTLASSYNEQFF.

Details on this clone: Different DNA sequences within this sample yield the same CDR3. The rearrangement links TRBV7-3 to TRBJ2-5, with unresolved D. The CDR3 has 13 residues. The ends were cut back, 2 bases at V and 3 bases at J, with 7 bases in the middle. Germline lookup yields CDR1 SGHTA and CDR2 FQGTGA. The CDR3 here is CASSLGSEETQYF. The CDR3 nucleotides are TGTGCCAGCAGCTTAGGTAGTGAAGAGACCCAGTACTTC.

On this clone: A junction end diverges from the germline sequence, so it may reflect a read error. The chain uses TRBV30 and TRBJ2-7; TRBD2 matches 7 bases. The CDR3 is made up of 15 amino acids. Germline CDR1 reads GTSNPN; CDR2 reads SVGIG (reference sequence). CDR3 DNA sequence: TGTGCCTGGAGTGATGGGGACTATTTCTCCTACGGGCAGTACTTC. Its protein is CAWSDGDYFSYGQYF.

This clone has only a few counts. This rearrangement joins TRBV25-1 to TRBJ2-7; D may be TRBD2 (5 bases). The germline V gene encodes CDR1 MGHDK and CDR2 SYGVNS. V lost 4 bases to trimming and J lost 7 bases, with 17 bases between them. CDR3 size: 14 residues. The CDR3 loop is CASSGQEIPGEQYF. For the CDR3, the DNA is TGTGCCAGCAGTGGGCAGGAAATTCCGGGGGAGCAGTACTTC.

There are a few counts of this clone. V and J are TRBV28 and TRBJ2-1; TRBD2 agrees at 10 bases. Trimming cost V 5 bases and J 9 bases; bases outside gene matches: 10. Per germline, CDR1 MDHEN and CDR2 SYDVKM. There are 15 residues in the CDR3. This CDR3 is CASSRAGGWAGEQFF. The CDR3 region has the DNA TGTGCCAGCAGTCGAGCGGGGGGGTGGGCGGGTGAGCAGTTCTTC.

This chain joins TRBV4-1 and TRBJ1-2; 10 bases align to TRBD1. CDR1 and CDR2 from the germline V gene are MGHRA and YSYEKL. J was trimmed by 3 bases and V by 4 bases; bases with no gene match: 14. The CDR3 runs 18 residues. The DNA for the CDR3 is TGCGCCAGCAGCCGCGAGAGCCGACAGGGGGCAAGTTACTATGGCTACACCTTC. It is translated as CASSRESRQGASYYGYTF.

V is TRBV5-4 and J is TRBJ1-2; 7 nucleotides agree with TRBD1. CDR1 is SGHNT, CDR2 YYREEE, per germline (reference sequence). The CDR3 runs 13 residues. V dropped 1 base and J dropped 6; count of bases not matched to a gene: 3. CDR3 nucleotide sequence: TGTGCCAGCAGCTTGAAACAGGGGCATGGCTACACCTTC. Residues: CASSLKQGHGYTF. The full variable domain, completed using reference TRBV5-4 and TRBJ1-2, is ETGVTQSPTHLIKTRGQQVTLRCSSQSGHNTVSWYQQALGQGPQFIFQYYREEENGRGNFPPRFSGLQFPNYSSELNVNALELDDSALYLCASSLKQGHGYTFGSGTRLTVV.

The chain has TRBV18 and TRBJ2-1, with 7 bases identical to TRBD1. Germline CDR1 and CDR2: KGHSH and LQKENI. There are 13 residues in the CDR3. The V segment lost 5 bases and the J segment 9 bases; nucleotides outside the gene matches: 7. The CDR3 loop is CASSGGAGGEQFF. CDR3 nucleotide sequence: TGTGCCAGCTCAGGGGGCGCAGGGGGTGAGCAGTTCTTC.

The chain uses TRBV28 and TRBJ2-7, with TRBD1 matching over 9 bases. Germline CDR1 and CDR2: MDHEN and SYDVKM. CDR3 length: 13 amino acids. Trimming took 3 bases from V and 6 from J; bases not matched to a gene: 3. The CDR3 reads CASSLGQGPEQYF. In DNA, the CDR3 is TGTGCCAGCAGTTTGGGACAGGGACCCGAGCAGTACTTC.

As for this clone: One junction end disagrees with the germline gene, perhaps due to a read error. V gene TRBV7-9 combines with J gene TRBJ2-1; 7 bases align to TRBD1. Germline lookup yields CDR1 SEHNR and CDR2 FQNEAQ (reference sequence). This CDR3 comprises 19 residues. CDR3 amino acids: CSSSPGLGQLNLATNEQFF. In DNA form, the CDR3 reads TGTTCCAGCAGCCCCGGACTGGGACAGCTCAATTTAGCTACAAATGAGCAGTTCTTC.

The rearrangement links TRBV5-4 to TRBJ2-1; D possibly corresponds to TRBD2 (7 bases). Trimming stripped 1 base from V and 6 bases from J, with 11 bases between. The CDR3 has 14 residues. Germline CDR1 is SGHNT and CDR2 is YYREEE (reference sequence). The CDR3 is CASSLTGGRNEQFF. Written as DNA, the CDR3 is TGTGCCAGCAGCTTGACGGGGGGCCGCAATGAGCAGTTCTTC.

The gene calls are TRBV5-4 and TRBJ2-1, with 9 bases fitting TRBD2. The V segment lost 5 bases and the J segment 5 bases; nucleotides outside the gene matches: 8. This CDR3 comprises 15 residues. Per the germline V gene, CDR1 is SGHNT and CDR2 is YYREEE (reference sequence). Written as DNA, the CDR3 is TGTGCCAGCAGTGATGCGGCTAGCGGGAACAATGAGCAGTTCTTC. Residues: CASSDAASGNNEQFF.

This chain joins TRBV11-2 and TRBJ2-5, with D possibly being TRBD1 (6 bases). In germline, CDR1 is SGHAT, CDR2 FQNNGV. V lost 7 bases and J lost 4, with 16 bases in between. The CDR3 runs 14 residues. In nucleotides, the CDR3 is TGTGCCAGCAACTCATTTTCCAGGGGAGAGACCCAGTACTTC. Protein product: CASNSFSRGETQYF.

CDR3 bases: TGTGCCATCAGTGGAGATCAAGAGACCCAGTACTTC. It codes for CAISGDQETQYF. V and J are TRBV10-3 and TRBJ2-5; D not certain. This CDR3 contains 12 residues. Trimming removed 4 bases from V and 2 bases from J, with 5 bases in between. CDR1 ENHRY and CDR2 SYGVKD come from the germline V gene.

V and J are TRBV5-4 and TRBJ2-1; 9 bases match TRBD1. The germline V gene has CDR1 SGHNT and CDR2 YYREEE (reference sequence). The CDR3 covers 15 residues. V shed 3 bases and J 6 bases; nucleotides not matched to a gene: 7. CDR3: CASSYDRGDGNEQFF. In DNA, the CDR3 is TGTGCCAGCAGCTATGACAGGGGGGACGGCAATGAGCAGTTCTTC.

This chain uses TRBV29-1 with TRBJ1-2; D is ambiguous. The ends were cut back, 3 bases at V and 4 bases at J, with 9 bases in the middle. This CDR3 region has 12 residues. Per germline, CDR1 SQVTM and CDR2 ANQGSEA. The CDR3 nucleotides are TGCAGCGTTGACTCCCGTTTCTATGGCTACACCTTC. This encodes CSVDSRFYGYTF.

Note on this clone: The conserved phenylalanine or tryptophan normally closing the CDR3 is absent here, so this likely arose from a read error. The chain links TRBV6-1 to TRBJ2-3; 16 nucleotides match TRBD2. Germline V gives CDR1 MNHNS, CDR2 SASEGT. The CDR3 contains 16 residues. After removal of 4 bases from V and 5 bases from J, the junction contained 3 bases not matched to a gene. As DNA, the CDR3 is TGTGCCAGCAGTGGGGGACTAGCGGGAGGGGGAGATACGCAGTATTCT. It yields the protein CASSGGLAGGGDTQYS.

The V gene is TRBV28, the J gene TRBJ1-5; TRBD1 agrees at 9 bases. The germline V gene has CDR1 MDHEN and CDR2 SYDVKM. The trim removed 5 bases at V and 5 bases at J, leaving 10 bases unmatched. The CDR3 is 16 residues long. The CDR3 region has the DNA TGTGCCAGCAGTCCGACAGGGGGGAAGGGCGATCAGCCCCAGCATTTT. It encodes CASSPTGGKGDQPQHF.

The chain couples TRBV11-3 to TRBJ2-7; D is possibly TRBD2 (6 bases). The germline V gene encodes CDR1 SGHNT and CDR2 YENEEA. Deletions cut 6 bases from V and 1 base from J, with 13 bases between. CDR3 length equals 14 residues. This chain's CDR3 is CASSPRGRSYEQYV. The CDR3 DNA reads TGTGCCAGCAGTCCCCGGGGGAGGTCCTACGAGCAGTACGTC.

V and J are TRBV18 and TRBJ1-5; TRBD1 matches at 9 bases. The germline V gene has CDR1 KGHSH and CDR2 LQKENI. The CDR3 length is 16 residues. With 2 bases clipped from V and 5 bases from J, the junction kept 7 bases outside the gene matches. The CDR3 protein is CASSPTRQGEDQPQHF. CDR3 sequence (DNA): TGTGCCAGCTCACCAACGAGACAGGGGGAAGATCAGCCCCAGCATTTT.